This is a list of T cell receptor beta chains from one sample in a study of blood T cell repertoires in COVID-19. The method was immunoSEQ multiplex PCR; TCRdb's version includes in-frame clones alone and lacks a portion of them. The data show about 360,000 clones, with 70% to 90% seen just once and 2.5% to 3.5% held by the top ten. Source material: peripheral blood. The source of these receptors is a human donor in a cohort sampled during active COVID-19. Each CDR3 is given with its conserved first and last residue. D genes are given only for firm matches. Where a row states a size, it is once, few, many or the class of an expanded clone; other rows omit it.

V: TRBV28; D: TRBD1; size: NA; J: TRBJ2-5; CDR3: CASSMGQGGGQETQYF; DNA: TGTGCCAGCAGTATGGGACAGGGGGGCGGACAAGAGACCCAGTACTTC
V: TRBV9; D: NA; size: NA; J: TRBJ1-3; CDR3: CASSVAQVAGNTIYF; DNA: TGTGCCAGCAGCGTAGCCCAGGTAGCTGGAAACACCATATATTTT
V: TRBV3-1/TRBV3-2; D: NA; size: NA; J: TRBJ1-2; CDR3: CASSQLNGYGYTF; DNA: TGTGCCAGCAGCCAATTAAACGGCTATGGCTACACCTTC
V: TRBV11-2; D: NA; size: NA; J: TRBJ1-2; CDR3: CASSPNPGGLDNYGYTF; DNA: TGTGCCAGCAGCCCGAACCCAGGCGGGTTAGATAACTATGGCTACACCTTC
V: TRBV6-2/TRBV6-3; D: NA; size: NA; J: TRBJ1-6; CDR3: CASSSRQDSYNSPLHF; DNA: TGTGCCAGCAGTTCCAGACAGGACTCCTATAATTCACCCCTCCACTTT
V: TRBV5-1; D: TRBD1; size: NA; J: TRBJ1-1; CDR3: CASSEPLRGRKNTEAFF; DNA: TGCGCCAGCAGCGAACCTCTCAGGGGGAGAAAGAACACTGAAGCTTTCTTT
V: TRBV28; D: NA; size: NA; J: TRBJ2-7; CDR3: CASSLGLYEQYF; DNA: TGTGCCAGCAGCCTAGGACTGTACGAGCAGTACTTC
V: TRBV5-1; D: TRBD1; size: NA; J: TRBJ1-2; CDR3: CASSEGGQNYGYTF; DNA: TGCGCCAGCAGCGAAGGGGGCCAGAACTATGGCTACACCTTC
V: TRBV6-5; D: TRBD1; size: NA; J: TRBJ1-2; CDR3: CASRDNRDRGYGYTF; DNA: TGTGCCAGCAGGGATAACCGGGACAGGGGCTATGGCTACACCTTC
V: TRBV30; D: TRBD1; size: NA; J: TRBJ1-1; CDR3: CAWSHRGPEAFF; DNA: TGTGCCTGGAGCCACAGGGGCCCTGAAGCTTTCTTT
V: TRBV13; D: NA; size: NA; J: TRBJ1-1; CDR3: CASSYSGTEAFF; DNA: TGTGCCAGCAGCTACTCAGGCACTGAAGCTTTCTTT
V: TRBV5-1; D: NA; size: NA; J: TRBJ2-2; CDR3: CASSLRESANTGELFF; DNA: TGCGCCAGCAGCTTAAGAGAATCCGCGAACACCGGGGAGCTGTTTTTT
V: TRBV14; D: NA; size: NA; J: TRBJ2-2; CDR3: CASSRRRRNTNTGELFF; DNA: TGTGCCAGCAGCCGACGACGGCGGAATACGAACACCGGGGAGCTGTTTTTT
V: TRBV21-1; D: NA; size: NA; J: TRBJ1-3; CDR3: CASSTPGQLPSGNTIYF; DNA: TGTGCCAGCAGCACTCCGGGACAGCTCCCCTCTGGAAACACCATATATTTT
V: TRBV6-5; D: NA; size: NA; J: TRBJ2-3; CDR3: CASSPNGLLTDTQYF; DNA: TGTGCCAGCAGCCCGAATGGACTGCTCACAGATACGCAGTATTTT
V: TRBV4-1; D: TRBD1; size: NA; J: TRBJ2-5; CDR3: CASSQDRGRGETQYF; DNA: TGCGCCAGCAGCCAAGATCGCGGCAGGGGGGAGACCCAGTACTTC
V: TRBV5-5; D: NA; size: NA; J: TRBJ1-5; CDR3: CASSSQGSNQPQHF; DNA: TGTGCCAGCAGCTCACAGGGAAGCAATCAGCCCCAGCATTTT
V: TRBV9; D: TRBD2; size: NA; J: TRBJ2-1; CDR3: CASSVGLRLAGELEQFF; DNA: TGTGCCAGCAGCGTAGGTCTTAGGCTAGCGGGAGAACTTGAGCAGTTCTTC
V: TRBV5-1; D: NA; size: NA; J: TRBJ2-7; CDR3: CASSRGQNSYEQYF; DNA: TGCGCCAGCAGCAGAGGACAGAATTCCTACGAGCAGTACTTC
V: TRBV19; D: NA; size: NA; J: TRBJ2-1; CDR3: CASSRPGGLYNEQFF; DNA: TGTGCCAGTAGTAGACCAGGGGGGCTCTACAATGAGCAGTTCTTC
V: TRBV2; D: TRBD1; size: few; J: TRBJ1-3; CDR3: CASSSGGAGNTIYF; DNA: TGTGCCAGCAGCTCAGGGGGCGCAGGAAACACCATATATTTT
V: TRBV7-3; D: NA; size: NA; J: TRBJ2-5; CDR3: CASSLIGTFQETQYF; DNA: TGTGCCAGCAGCTTAATCGGGACTTTTCAAGAGACCCAGTACTTC
V: TRBV6-5; D: NA; size: NA; J: TRBJ2-7; CDR3: CASSYRQGYEQYF; DNA: TGTGCCAGCAGTTACCGGCAGGGCTACGAGCAGTACTTC
V: TRBV27; D: NA; size: NA; J: TRBJ1-6; CDR3: CASSLQTANNSPLHF; DNA: TGTGCCAGCAGTTTACAGACAGCTAATAATTCACCCCTCCACTTT
V: TRBV4-2; D: TRBD2; size: NA; J: TRBJ2-2; CDR3: CASSQDLPFVGGVGELFF; DNA: TGTGCCAGCAGCCAAGATCTGCCGTTCGTGGGAGGGGTAGGGGAGCTGTTTTTT
V: TRBV6-5; D: NA; size: NA; J: TRBJ1-3; CDR3: CASRTDAGSGNTIYF; DNA: TGTGCCAGCAGGACAGACGCTGGGTCTGGAAACACCATATATTTT
V: TRBV11-1; D: NA; size: NA; J: TRBJ2-7; CDR3: CASSLDSESYEQYF; DNA: TGTGCCAGCAGCTTGGACAGCGAGTCCTACGAGCAGTACTTC
V: TRBV12-3/TRBV12-4; D: NA; size: NA; J: TRBJ1-2; CDR3: CASSSTANYGYTF; DNA: TGTGCCAGCAGTTCGACAGCGAACTATGGCTACACCTTC
V: TRBV9; D: NA; size: NA; J: TRBJ1-4; CDR3: CASSVSGGDHLLNEKLFF; DNA: TGTGCCAGCAGCGTAAGCGGAGGGGATCATTTATTAAATGAAAAACTGTTTTTT
V: TRBV27; D: NA; size: few; J: TRBJ1-6; CDR3: CASSLFRGGNSPLHF; DNA: TGTGCCAGCAGTTTATTCCGGGGTGGGAATTCACCCCTCCACTTT
V: TRBV19; D: TRBD1; size: NA; J: TRBJ1-2; CDR3: CASSIPRTGELGDGYTF; DNA: TGTGCCAGTAGTATACCGCGGACAGGGGAATTGGGTGATGGCTACACCTTC
V: TRBV3-1/TRBV3-2; D: TRBD1; size: NA; J: TRBJ1-3; CDR3: CASSQDRAANTIYF; DNA: TGTGCCAGCAGCCAGGACAGGGCAGCAAACACCATATATTTT
V: TRBV3-1/TRBV3-2; D: NA; size: once; J: TRBJ2-1; CDR3: CASSQDGGTHNEQFF; DNA: TGTGCCAGCAGCCAAGATGGGGGGACTCATAATGAGCAGTTCTTC
V: TRBV29-1; D: TRBD1; size: NA; J: TRBJ1-1; CDR3: CSVETGLEWTEAFF; DNA: TGCAGCGTCGAGACAGGGTTGGAGTGGACTGAAGCTTTCTTT
V: TRBV5-6; D: TRBD2; size: NA; J: TRBJ2-1; CDR3: CASSLLAAGGSHEQFF; DNA: TGTGCCAGCAGCTTACTAGCAGCGGGGGGAAGCCATGAGCAGTTCTTC
V: TRBV7-2; D: NA; size: once; J: TRBJ2-3; CDR3: CASSRDDTDTQYF; DNA: TGTGCCAGCAGCCGAGATGATACAGATACGCAGTATTTT
V: TRBV30; D: TRBD2; size: few; J: TRBJ2-1; CDR3: CAWGLPGTSKNEQFF; DNA: TGTGCCTGGGGACTCCCGGGGACTAGCAAAAATGAGCAGTTCTTC
V: TRBV28; D: NA; size: NA; J: TRBJ1-1; CDR3: CASSSDRSLTEAFF; DNA: TGTGCCAGCAGTTCAGACAGGTCCTTAACTGAAGCTTTCTTT
V: TRBV25-1; D: TRBD1; size: NA; J: TRBJ1-1; CDR3: CASSEYIQGAHTEAFF; DNA: TGTGCCAGCAGTGAATACATCCAGGGGGCGCATACTGAAGCTTTCTTT
V: TRBV4-1; D: TRBD2; size: once; J: TRBJ2-7; CDR3: CASSLREGMYEQYF; DNA: TGCGCCAGCAGCCTCAGGGAGGGAATGTACGAGCAGTACTTC
V: TRBV11-2; D: NA; size: NA; J: TRBJ2-1; CDR3: CASSLSYPGQKSYNEQFF; DNA: TGTGCCAGCAGCTTGAGTTATCCTGGGCAGAAGTCCTACAATGAGCAGTTCTTC
V: TRBV6-6; D: NA; size: NA; J: TRBJ2-2; CDR3: CASSPQDTGELFF; DNA: TGTGCCAGCAGTCCCCAGGATACCGGGGAGCTGTTTTTT
V: TRBV5-1; D: TRBD1; size: NA; J: TRBJ2-2; CDR3: CASSLDPGQTTGELFF; DNA: TGCGCCAGCAGCTTGGACCCGGGACAGACAACCGGGGAGCTGTTTTTT
V: TRBV2; D: NA; size: few; J: TRBJ1-1; CDR3: CASLGQTGTEAFF; DNA: TGTGCCAGCCTGGGACAAACGGGCACTGAAGCTTTCTTT
V: TRBV7-9; D: NA; size: NA; J: TRBJ2-5; CDR3: CASSTGQETQYF; DNA: TGTGCCAGCTCGACGGGGCAAGAGACCCAGTACTTC
V: TRBV10-3; D: TRBD1; size: NA; J: TRBJ1-1; CDR3: CAIRDGTGRTEAFF; DNA: TGTGCCATCAGGGACGGGACAGGGCGCACTGAAGCTTTCTTT
V: TRBV5-1; D: NA; size: NA; J: TRBJ2-1; CDR3: CASSPDGREYNEQFF; DNA: TGCGCCAGCAGCCCTGACGGACGGGAATACAATGAGCAGTTCTTC
V: TRBV5-1; D: NA; size: NA; J: TRBJ2-3; CDR3: CASSLISSSTDTQYF; DNA: TGCGCCAGCAGCTTGATTAGCAGCAGCACAGATACGCAGTATTTT
V: TRBV2; D: TRBD1; size: few; J: TRBJ1-4; CDR3: CASIEDRVNEKLFF; DNA: TGTGCCAGCATCGAGGACAGGGTTAATGAAAAACTGTTTTTT
V: TRBV19; D: NA; size: NA; J: TRBJ2-1; CDR3: CASSRTAALYNEQFF; DNA: TGTGCCAGTAGCCGGACAGCCGCTTTATACAATGAGCAGTTCTTC
V: TRBV6-6; D: NA; size: NA; J: TRBJ2-5; CDR3: CASSQRPAQETQYF; DNA: TGTGCCAGCAGCCAGCGTCCGGCACAAGAGACCCAGTACTTC